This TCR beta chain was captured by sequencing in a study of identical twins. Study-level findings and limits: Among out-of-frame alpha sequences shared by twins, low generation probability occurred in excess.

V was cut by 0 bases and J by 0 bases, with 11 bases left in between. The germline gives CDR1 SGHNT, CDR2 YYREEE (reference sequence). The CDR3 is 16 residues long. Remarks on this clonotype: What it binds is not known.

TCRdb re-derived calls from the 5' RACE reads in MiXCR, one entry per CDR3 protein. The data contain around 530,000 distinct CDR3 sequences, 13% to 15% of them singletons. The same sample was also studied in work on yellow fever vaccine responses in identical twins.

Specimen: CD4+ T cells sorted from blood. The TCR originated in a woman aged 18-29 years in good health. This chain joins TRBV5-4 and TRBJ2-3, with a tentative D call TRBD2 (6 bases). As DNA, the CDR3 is TGTGCCAGCAGCTTGGGTACCGGGACTAGCACAGATACGCAGTATTTT. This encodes CASSLGTGTSTDTQYF.